The next 24 T cell receptor beta chains were all read from a single sample in a study of Ad26.COV2.S vaccination and SARS-CoV-2 variants. Sample treatment: roughly 19 received Ad26.COV2.S at low or high dose, single or two shots; five or six received placebo; per-sample allocation not given. Sampling happened 63 days after the first vaccine or placebo injection. Only in-frame clones appear in the TCRdb table, and some are missing; sequencing was by immunoSEQ multiplex PCR. Of hundreds of thousands of clones detected, approximately 86% appear once; the ten largest clones hold over 8.5%. The sample in question was peripheral blood, obtained in a trial of Ad26.COV2.S vaccine versus placebo. The source is a person between 18 and 65 years old who received the Ad26.COV2.S COVID-19 vaccine or a placebo.

This sequence joins TRBV11-2 and TRBJ1-2, with 7 bases that match TRBD1. Per germline, CDR1 SGHAT and CDR2 FQNNGV. The ends lost 3 bases at V and 4 bases at J; junction bases unmatched: 2. This CDR3 has 13 residues. CDR3 nucleotides: TGTGCCAGCAGCTTCGGGACAGCCTATGGCTACACCTTC. Protein: CASSFGTAYGYTF.

The rearrangement links TRBV6-5 to TRBJ2-3, with 11 nucleotides matching TRBD2. The trim removed 6 bases at V and 3 bases at J, leaving 5 bases unmatched. The V gene's germline CDR1 is MNHEY and CDR2 SVGAGI. The CDR3 is made up of 15 amino acids. This CDR3 is CASRLLAGVTDTQYF. The CDR3 bases are TGTGCCAGCAGGCTACTAGCGGGAGTTACAGATACGCAGTATTTT.

The chain joins TRBV9 to TRBJ2-7, with TRBD1 matching 9 bases. V lost 0 bases and J lost 3; bases outside the gene matches: 7. Germline CDR1 reads SGDLS; CDR2 reads YYNGEE. The length of the CDR3 is 16 residues. CDR3 DNA sequence: TGTGCCAGCAGCGTAGGAGTGGGGGGACAGGGCTACGAGCAGTACTTC. It encodes CASSVGVGGQGYEQYF. Full variable domain (remainder filled in from reference TRBV9 and TRBJ2-7): DSGVTQTPKHLITATGQRVTLRCSPRSGDLSVYWYQQSLDQGLQFLIQYYNGEERAKGNILERFSAQQFPDLHSELNLSSLELGDSALYFCASSVGVGGQGYEQYFGPGTRLTVT.

As to this clone: A read error may produce the germline difference seen at one junction end. V is TRBV30 and J is TRBJ2-4; TRBD1 matches 8 bases. CDR3 length: 15 residues. In germline, CDR1 is GTSNPN, CDR2 SVGIG (reference sequence). The CDR3 sequence: CAWSPLEDRVRAPLF. CDR3 nucleotides: TGTGCCTGGAGCCCGTTAGAGGACAGGGTACGAGCCCCCCTATTC.

V is TRBV7-8 and J is TRBJ1-6; maybe TRBD1 (5 bases). V dropped 2 bases and J dropped 8 bases, with 10 bases sitting between them. Germline lookup yields CDR1 SGHVS and CDR2 FQNEAQ. The CDR3 totals 14 residues. The CDR3 nucleotides read TGTGCCAGCAGCTTACAGGGCGGGGATTCACCCCTCCACTTT. Its protein is CASSLQGGDSPLHF.

The chain combines TRBV6-6 with TRBJ2-7, with 7 bases that match TRBD1. The V and J ends lost 5 bases and 2 bases, in that order; junction bases with no gene match: 6. The CDR3 runs to 14 residues. The V gene's germline CDR1 is MNHNY and CDR2 SVGAGI (reference sequence). The CDR3 DNA is TGTGCCAGCAGTATGAACAGGGGACCCTACGAGCAGTACTTC. Translation gives CASSMNRGPYEQYF.

The V gene is TRBV2, the J gene TRBJ1-1; no clear D. Per germline, CDR1 SNHLY and CDR2 FYNNEI. CDR3 length: 11 residues. Trimming took off 10 bases at V and 8 bases at J, with 14 bases between the two ends. The CDR3 DNA follows: TGTGCCACCGGCTTATGGTTGGAAGCTTTCTTT. It translates to CATGLWLEAFF.

The genes are TRBV4-3 and TRBJ2-3; 13 bases are a match to TRBD2. Germline V gene data show CDR1 as LGHNA and CDR2 as YSLEER. Unmatched junction bases numbered 8, after V lost 0 bases and J lost 5 bases. The CDR3 has 18 residues. The CDR3 is CASSQDLTSGGAVDTQYF. The CDR3 coding sequence is TGCGCCAGCAGCCAAGATCTTACTAGCGGGGGGGCCGTAGATACGCAGTATTTT.

The chain carries TRBV6-5 and TRBJ2-5; 7 bases line up with TRBD1. The trim removed 8 bases at V and 5 bases at J, leaving 5 bases unmatched. The germline gives CDR1 MNHEY, CDR2 SVGAGI. There are 12 residues in the CDR3. CDR3 sequence: CASARGLETQYF. The CDR3 bases are TGTGCCAGCGCGAGGGGGCTGGAGACCCAGTACTTC.

The V gene is TRBV6-1, the J gene TRBJ1-5; 10 bases are shared with TRBD1. Germline V gives CDR1 MNHNS, CDR2 SASEGT. The V segment lost 4 bases and the J segment 1 base; nucleotides outside the gene matches: 4. This CDR3 region has 16 residues. The CDR3: CASSATGGASNQPQHF. CDR3 coding DNA: TGTGCCAGCAGTGCGACAGGGGGCGCGAGCAATCAGCCCCAGCATTTT.

The chain is built from TRBV28 and TRBJ1-2; D gene uncertain. The CDR3 has 13 residues. V gave up 5 bases and J gave up 1 base, with 8 bases separating them. Germline lookup yields CDR1 MDHEN and CDR2 SYDVKM. Here the CDR3 DNA reads TGTGCCAGCAGTCCAACTAGTAACTATGGCTACACCTTC. Amino acids: CASSPTSNYGYTF.

This clone has more than one count but fewer than ten. Distinct nucleotide sequences in the sample also encode this CDR3. V is TRBV19 and J is TRBJ1-5; D is unresolved. The CDR3 has 14 amino acids. V was trimmed by 3 bases and J by 0 bases, leaving 6 bases between them. CDR1 and CDR2 from the germline V gene are LNHDA and SQIVND (reference sequence). CDR3 DNA: TGTGCCAGTAGTATCGGGAATAGCAATCAGCCCCAGCATTTT. This encodes CASSIGNSNQPQHF.

The CDR3 DNA reads as TGTGCCAGCTGGAATTGGGGAAGGGAGACCCAGTACTTC. It specifies CASWNWGRETQYF. The gene calls are TRBV2 and TRBJ2-5; D is unresolved. Per germline, CDR1 SNHLY and CDR2 FYNNEI. CDR3 size: 13 residues. V was shortened by 8 bases and J by 5 bases, with 15 bases between the two germline ends. Full variable domain (remainder filled in from reference TRBV2 and TRBJ2-5): EPEVTQTPSHQVTQMGQEVILRCVPISNHLYFYWYRQILGQKVEFLVSFYNNEISEKSEIFDDQFSVERPDGSNFTLKIRSTKLEDSAMYFCASWNWGRETQYFGPGTRLLVL.

The V gene is TRBV5-1, the J gene TRBJ1-6; TRBD1 might be the D (5 bases). V gave up 1 base and J gave up 6 bases, with 11 bases separating them. Germline lookup yields CDR1 SGHRS and CDR2 YFSETQ. The CDR3 has 15 amino acids. CDR3: CASSLLQGGNSPLHF. DNA of the CDR3: TGCGCCAGCAGCTTGTTGCAGGGAGGTAATTCACCCCTCCACTTT.

The rearrangement joins TRBV6-4 to TRBJ2-1; possibly TRBD1 or TRBD2 for D (6 bases each). CDR1 and CDR2 from the germline V gene are MRHNA and SNTAGT. Trimming removed 0 bases at V and 7 bases at J, with 16 bases between. This CDR3 has 16 amino acids. The CDR3 nucleotides read TGTGCCAGCAGTGACTCGAGCAGGGGTGGAGGGAATGAGCAGTTCTTC. Residues: CASSDSSRGGGNEQFF.

The J gene is TRBJ2-1, the V gene TRBV19; the D is unclear. V lost 3 bases and J lost 3, with 12 bases in between. CDR1 is LNHDA and CDR2 is SQIVND in the germline V gene (reference sequence). CDR3 length: 15 residues. The CDR3 DNA follows: TGTGCCAGTAGTATTTTCGGGCAAATCTACAATGAGCAGTTCTTC. Its protein product is CASSIFGQIYNEQFF.

The chain joins TRBV9 to TRBJ2-1; D is uncertain. The CDR3 is 10 residues long. Trimming shortened V by 7 bases and J by 5 bases, and 4 bases separated the two germline ends. Germline CDR1 reads SGDLS; CDR2 reads YYNGEE. CDR3 coding DNA: TGTGCCAGCGGAGACAATGAGCAGTTCTTC. Its translation: CASGDNEQFF.

In nucleotides, the CDR3 is TGTGCCAGCAGCAAAAACCGGGACAGGGGGTCCAACGAGCAGTACTTC. It codes for CASSKNRDRGSNEQYF. The genes are TRBV7-2 and TRBJ2-7; 11 bases are shared with TRBD1. CDR1 SGHTA and CDR2 FQGNSA come from the germline V gene. The CDR3 is 16 amino acids. V was clipped by 5 bases and J by 5 bases; unmatched bases: 11. Complete variable domain (other parts from reference TRBV7-2 and TRBJ2-7): GAGVSQSPSNKVTEKGKDVELRCDPISGHTALYWYRQSLGQGLEFLIYFQGNSAPDKSGLPSDRFSAERTGGSVSTLTIQRTQQEDSAVYLCASSKNRDRGSNEQYFGPGTRLTVT.

The chain couples TRBV5-1 to TRBJ1-3; D not certain. Germline assignment: CDR1 SGHRS and CDR2 YFSETQ. The CDR3 is 13 amino acids. V lost 5 bases, J lost 4 bases, and 10 bases lay in between. The chain's CDR3 is CASSAGSGNTIYF. The CDR3 nucleotides read TGCGCCAGCAGTGCGGGATCCGGAAACACCATATATTTT.

This chain connects TRBV21-1 to TRBJ2-5; TRBD2, as called in the table, went unchecked against the DNA. TRBV21-1 is labeled a pseudogene. The CDR3 is 15 residues long. CDR3 region: CASSKRGIGHETQYF. CDR3 DNA sequence: TGTGCCAGCAGCAAAAGAGGGATAGGTCATGAGACCCAGTACTTC.

This chain connects TRBV25-1 to TRBJ1-3; no clear D. The germline CDR1 and CDR2 sequences are MGHDK and SYGVNS. V gave up 0 bases and J gave up 10 bases, with 16 bases separating them. CDR3 size: 15 residues. The CDR3: CASSEYRGGSSTIYF. DNA of the CDR3: TGTGCCAGCAGTGAATACAGAGGCGGATCCTCGACCATATATTTT.

J is TRBJ2-5 and V is TRBV6-5; TRBD2 agrees at 10 bases. The germline gives CDR1 MNHEY, CDR2 SVGAGI. The CDR3 totals 15 residues. Germline trimming cut 5 bases from V and 1 base from J; bases unmatched to any gene: 4. CDR3: CASSTGTSVQETQYF. The CDR3 coding sequence is TGTGCCAGCAGTACCGGGACTAGCGTCCAAGAGACCCAGTACTTC.

The chain joins TRBV7-3 to TRBJ1-3; 7 bases align to TRBD1. Trimming took 5 bases from V and 2 from J; bases not matched to a gene: 9. Germline V CDR1 and CDR2: SGHTA, FQGTGA. This CDR3 has 16 residues. The CDR3 DNA follows: TGTGCCAGCAGCCCCCAAGGGGGCTTAGCTGGAAACACCATATATTTT. Protein product: CASSPQGGLAGNTIYF.

This rearrangement joins TRBV7-6 to TRBJ2-2, with 9 bases matching TRBD2. CDR1 SGHVS and CDR2 FNYEAQ come from the germline V gene. This CDR3 is 16 amino acids long. The V segment lost 5 bases and the J segment 4 bases; nucleotides outside the gene matches: 8. The CDR3 DNA follows: TGTGCCAGCAGCAGAGATACTAGCGGGTCCACCGGGGAGCTGTTTTTT. It specifies CASSRDTSGSTGELFF.